Following are 26 T cell receptor beta chains from one sample sequenced in a study of cytomegalovirus exposure and HLA in healthy donors. Here immunoSEQ multiplex PCR was the method, and the copy in TCRdb shows in-frame clones only, minus some. This table has approximately 270,000 clones, 80% to 90% appearing once. Sequencing used PBMCs. All receptors derive from a woman aged 18-29 years in good health and CMV-seronegative.

The chain uses TRBV4-3 and TRBJ2-7; TRBD2 aligns across 11 bases. The germline V gene has CDR1 LGHNA and CDR2 YSLEER. The V gene end was trimmed by 1 base and the J gene end by 1 base; junction bases not matched to a gene: 3. The CDR3 is 16 amino acids. The CDR3 DNA follows: TGCGCCAGCAGCCAAGGGACTAGCGGGCCATCCTACGAGCAGTACTTC. Protein product: CASSQGTSGPSYEQYF.

V gene TRBV4-1 combines with J gene TRBJ1-1; 7 bases map to TRBD1. Germline V gene data show CDR1 as MGHRA and CDR2 as YSYEKL. The CDR3 covers 17 residues. Germline trimming cut 1 base from V and 2 bases from J; bases unmatched to any gene: 10. The CDR3 sequence is CASSQASTGAFNTEAFF. The CDR3 nucleotides read TGCGCCAGCAGCCAAGCCTCTACAGGGGCCTTCAACACTGAAGCTTTCTTT.

This clone has just a few counts. The chain uses TRBV6-1 and TRBJ2-5; no clear D gene. The CDR3 consists of 11 residues. Between the trimmed V and J ends, which lost 3 bases and 5 bases, there was a span of 4 bases. Germline-derived CDR1 and CDR2 are MNHNS and SASEGT. CDR3 in amino acids: CASSDLETQYF. Here the CDR3 DNA reads TGTGCCAGCAGTGACTTGGAGACCCAGTACTTC.

V and J are TRBV5-5 and TRBJ2-1; TRBD1 might be the D (5 bases). Per germline, CDR1 SGHKS and CDR2 YYEKEE (reference sequence). This CDR3 is built from 16 residues. Trimming shortened V by 6 bases and J by 4 bases, and 20 bases separated the two germline ends. CDR3 protein: CASTLRRQQGYNEQFF. The CDR3 region has the DNA TGTGCCAGCACCCTCCGGAGACAGCAGGGTTACAATGAGCAGTTCTTC.

The J gene is TRBJ2-3, the V gene TRBV7-2; possibly TRBD1 for D (5 bases). CDR1 is SGHTA, CDR2 FQGNSA, per germline. Deletions cut 5 bases from V and 6 bases from J, with 15 bases between. This CDR3 region has 14 residues. The CDR3 DNA reads as TGTGCCAGCAGCCCTAGGGGAAGGGGTGATACGCAGTATTTT. Amino acids: CASSPRGRGDTQYF.

This rearrangement joins TRBV14 to TRBJ1-4; D is unresolved. V was clipped by 6 bases and J by 8 bases, with 10 bases between them. This CDR3 region has 12 residues. CDR1 and CDR2 (germline): SGHDN, FVKESK. The CDR3 sequence is CASSRSAEKLFF. CDR3 nucleotides: TGTGCCAGCAGTCGGTCAGCGGAAAAACTGTTTTTT.

The rearrangement links TRBV11-3 to TRBJ2-3; a weak D match, TRBD1 (5 bases). The CDR3 runs to 15 residues. The V end was cut by 5 bases, the J end by 0 bases, with 12 bases between. The germline CDR1 and CDR2 sequences are SGHNT and YENEEA. The CDR3 nucleotides are TGTGCCAGCAGCCTCAACAGGCTAAGCACAGATACGCAGTATTTT. Translating gives CASSLNRLSTDTQYF. The full variable domain, rest sourced from reference TRBV11-3 and TRBJ2-3, is EAGVVQSPRYKIIEKKQPVAFWCNPISGHNTLYWYLQNLGQGPELLIRYENEEAVDDSQLPKDRFSAERLKGVDSTLKIQPAELGDSAVYLCASSLNRLSTDTQYFGPGTRLTVL.

The gene calls are TRBV2 and TRBJ2-2, with 9 positions matching TRBD1. After removal of 3 bases from V and 4 bases from J, the junction contained 6 bases not matched to a gene. This CDR3 is 16 amino acids long. The germline V gene has CDR1 SNHLY and CDR2 FYNNEI. As DNA, the CDR3 is TGTGCCAGCAGTGATTTTGGGACAGGGACCACCGGGGAGCTGTTTTTT. Translating it yields CASSDFGTGTTGELFF.

The chain links TRBV5-1 to TRBJ1-5, with D hard to call. The CDR3 runs 14 residues. Trimming cost V 0 bases and J 0 bases, with 4 bases left between them. CDR1 is SGHRS, CDR2 YFSETQ, per germline. CDR3 sequence (DNA): TGCGCCAGCAGCTTGGATCGTAGCAATCAGCCCCAGCATTTT. It codes for CASSLDRSNQPQHF.

The V and J genes are TRBV12-2 and TRBJ1-3. TRBV12-2 counts as a pseudogene. The CDR3 totals 12 residues. CDR3 loop: CASRSGVNTIYF. The DNA for the CDR3 is TGTGCAAGTCGCTCCGGTGTTAACACCATATATTTT.

The chain uses TRBV5-6 and TRBJ2-7; 14 nucleotides align to TRBD2. This CDR3 has 18 residues. The V gene's germline CDR1 is SGHDT and CDR2 YYEEEE. V lost 3 bases, J lost 7 bases, and 15 bases stayed unmatched. CDR3: CASSSRQLGLAGVSEQYF. CDR3 nucleotide sequence: TGTGCCAGCAGCTCTAGACAGTTGGGACTAGCGGGAGTAAGTGAGCAGTACTTC.

This chain joins TRBV10-3 and TRBJ1-1; D remains ambiguous. The germline V gene encodes CDR1 ENHRY and CDR2 SYGVKD. The CDR3 contains 11 residues. The V end lost 7 bases, the J end lost 3 bases, and 6 bases lay between the germline ends. CDR3 sequence: CAIKEDTEAFF. Written as DNA, the CDR3 is TGTGCCATCAAAGAGGACACTGAAGCTTTCTTT.

This chain uses TRBV6-1 with TRBJ1-1; TRBD1 matches 7 bases. J was trimmed by 8 bases and V by 0 bases; bases with no gene match: 9. The CDR3 covers 15 residues. Germline V gives CDR1 MNHNS, CDR2 SASEGT. The DNA for the CDR3 is TGTGCCAGCAGTGAAGCGGAAGGGGGCTTAAGCGAAGCTTTCTTT. Its translation is CASSEAEGGLSEAFF.

The V gene is TRBV5-6, the J gene TRBJ2-7; 10 bases agree with TRBD2. The CDR3 contains 16 residues. Germline-derived CDR1 and CDR2 are SGHDT and YYEEEE. Unmatched junction bases numbered 12, after V lost 5 bases and J lost 4 bases. The CDR3 bases are TGTGCCAGCAGGTCCGGACTAGCGGCATTCCCTTACGAGCAGTACTTC. Encoded protein: CASRSGLAAFPYEQYF.

This chain links TRBV6-6 with TRBJ2-1; 11 bases are shared with TRBD2. From germline, CDR1 is MNHNY and CDR2 SVGAGI (reference sequence). V shed 6 bases, J shed 7 bases, and the junction held 11 bases outside the gene matches. This CDR3 comprises 16 residues. DNA for the CDR3: TGTGCCAGCAGATGGTGGCTAGCGGGAGGCGAAAATGAGCAGTTCTTC. Amino acid sequence: CASRWWLAGGENEQFF.

The chain is built from TRBV7-9 and TRBJ1-2; 10 bases match TRBD1. CDR1 is SEHNR and CDR2 is FQNEAQ in the germline V gene (reference sequence). The CDR3 has 16 residues. After removal of 4 bases from V and 0 bases from J, the junction contained 5 bases not matched to a gene. For the CDR3, the DNA is TGTGCCAGCAGCTCGGGACAGGGGTTTTCTAACTATGGCTACACCTTC. This encodes CASSSGQGFSNYGYTF.

The gene calls are TRBV18 and TRBJ2-1; tentatively, D is TRBD2 (5 bases). The germline CDR1 and CDR2 sequences are KGHSH and LQKENI. V dropped 2 bases and J dropped 7 bases, with 12 bases sitting between them. CDR3 size: 14 residues. CDR3 amino acids: CASSPVGSGNEQFF. CDR3 bases: TGTGCCAGCTCACCAGTCGGGTCGGGGAATGAGCAGTTCTTC. The full variable domain, with the rest looked up from reference TRBV18 and TRBJ2-1, is NAGVMQNPRHLVRRRGQEARLRCSPMKGHSHVYWYRQLPEEGLKFMVYLQKENIIDESGMPKERFSAEFPKEGPSILRIQQVVRGDSAAYFCASSPVGSGNEQFFGPGTRLTVL.

The chain recombines TRBV5-5 with TRBJ2-7, with 7 nucleotides matching TRBD1. The V segment lost 7 bases and the J segment 5 bases; nucleotides outside the gene matches: 15. The CDR3 is made up of 15 amino acids. Germline V CDR1 and CDR2: SGHKS, YYEKEE (reference sequence). This CDR3 is CASGRQGTLPHEQYF. For the CDR3, the DNA is TGTGCCAGCGGTCGACAGGGAACGCTACCCCACGAGCAGTACTTC.

The rearrangement uses TRBV10-3 and TRBJ2-7, with a weak D call TRBD2 (6 bases). V shed 6 bases and J shed 2 bases, with 11 bases lying between them. CDR1 and CDR2 (germline): ENHRY, SYGVKD. The CDR3 spans 13 residues. The CDR3 nucleotides are TGTGCCATCAGCCCCGGGGAGGCCTACGAGCAGTACTTC. Translating it yields CAISPGEAYEQYF.

This clone has ten or more counts. This same CDR3 is encoded by further DNA sequences in the sample. The V and J genes are TRBV4-1 and TRBJ2-3, with TRBD1 identical over 8 bases. The CDR3 totals 14 residues. J was trimmed by 1 base and V by 4 bases; bases with no gene match: 1. Germline CDR1 is MGHRA and CDR2 is YSYEKL. CDR3 bases: TGCGCCAGCAGCCCAGGGGGCGGCACAGATACGCAGTATTTT. Its protein is CASSPGGGTDTQYF.

The chain employs TRBV29-1 and TRBJ2-1; 13 positions match TRBD2. Germline V gene sequence: CDR1 SQVTM, CDR2 ANQGSEA. The CDR3 extends over 15 amino acids. V was pared by 5 bases and J by 9 bases, with 10 bases of the junction left unmatched. The CDR3, as DNA: TGCAGCGTTCCCCGGACTAGCGGGAGTTTCAGTGAGCAGTTCTTC. This sequence encodes CSVPRTSGSFSEQFF.

The chain links TRBV6-5 to TRBJ1-2, with 8 nucleotides matching TRBD1. Trimming took 5 bases from V and 4 from J; bases not matched to a gene: 6. CDR3 length: 14 residues. Germline V CDR1 and CDR2: MNHEY, SVGAGI. CDR3 loop: CASSTQGGGYGYTF. The CDR3 coding sequence is TGTGCCAGCAGTACACAGGGGGGCGGCTATGGCTACACCTTC.

The chain uses TRBV30 and TRBJ2-5; TRBD2 matches 7 bases. V shed 0 bases, J shed 7 bases, and the junction held 11 bases outside the gene matches. Germline values: CDR1 GTSNPN, CDR2 SVGIG (reference sequence). CDR3 size: 15 residues. Here the CDR3 reads CAWSVALAVRGTQYF. The CDR3 DNA is TGTGCCTGGAGTGTCGCCCTAGCGGTGCGGGGGACCCAGTACTTC.

The chain uses TRBV11-2 and TRBJ1-3; tentative D call: TRBD1 (5 bases). CDR1 and CDR2 (germline): SGHAT, FQNNGV. This CDR3 is built from 13 residues. Trimming stripped 2 bases from V and 8 bases from J, with 10 bases between. CDR3 residues: CASSLPDMYTIYF. For the CDR3, the DNA is TGTGCCAGCAGCTTACCGGACATGTACACCATATATTTT.

To note about this clone: Within the sample, other DNA sequences also encode this same CDR3. The chain has TRBV28 and TRBJ1-1; D is perhaps TRBD1 (6 bases). The CDR3 is 13 residues long. The germline gives CDR1 MDHEN, CDR2 SYDVKM. V dropped 3 bases and J dropped 1 base, with 6 bases sitting between them. DNA for the CDR3: TGTGCCAGCAGTTTGACAGGGAACACTGAAGCTTTCTTT. The encoded protein is CASSLTGNTEAFF.

V is TRBV5-1 and J is TRBJ1-1; D is unclear. The germline V and J ends were trimmed by 2 bases and 0 bases, with 11 bases remaining between them. CDR3 length: 15 amino acids. CDR1 SGHRS and CDR2 YFSETQ come from the germline V gene. For the CDR3, the DNA is TGCGCCAGCAGCTTATTATCGGGGTTGAACACTGAAGCTTTCTTT. It translates to CASSLLSGLNTEAFF.